This T cell receptor (beta chain) was sequenced during a study of T-cell memory formation after mild COVID-19. Study context: TCR clusters showed largely donor specificity. Whole-study results and caveats: Some clones that responded were present in memory (sampled pre-infection), which suggests cross-reactive memory joined.

From 5'RACE with constant-segment primers came TCR alpha and TCR beta cDNA libraries that carried sample barcodes and UMIs. In TCRdb, the 5' RACE reads were re-called with MiXCR into one record per CDR3 protein. The sample lists 410,000 or so distinct CDR3 sequences, around a quarter seen once, with roughly 14% in the top ten. This clonotype showed up just a few times. As yet, its antigen is unknown. V lost 5 bases, J lost 2 bases, and 3 bases stayed unmatched. The germline gives CDR1 SQVTM, CDR2 ANQGSEA. The CDR3 runs 13 residues. The chain combines TRBV29-1 with TRBJ2-3; 8 bases are a match to TRBD2. The sequence was collected from an adult woman who had mild COVID-19 (a few samples of this study predate the infection). Cell type and time point are not known. Input material: PBMCs or a T cell subset sorted from them (not recorded which). DNA of the CDR3: TGCAGCGTTAGCGGGGGCCCCACAGATACGCAGTATTTT. Encoded protein: CSVSGGPTDTQYF.